The clone carrying this TCR beta chain turned up a few times. Its antigen is currently unknown. This entry belongs to a study of CD8 T cells in ankylosing spondylitis. Whole-study results and caveats: Matched synovial fluid from ankylosing spondylitis patients was reported to be enriched for disease-linked clones.

Using quantitative 5'-RACE with molecular barcodes, the authors made TCR beta libraries. TCRdb used MiXCR to reprocess the 5' RACE reads, holding one entry per CDR3 protein. The top ten clones hold 25% to 35% of a sample with about 27,000 distinct CDR3 sequences, 7.9% of them seen once. This CDR3 is built from 14 residues. Germline V CDR1 and CDR2: SGHVS, FNYEAQ. V dropped 3 bases and J dropped 4; count of bases not matched to a gene: 3. The chain is built from TRBV7-6 and TRBJ1-5; TRBD1 matches 7 bases. The specimen was blood. This TCR came from a male donor with ankylosing spondylitis or in good health (not recorded which). The CDR3 sequence: CASSLGQPNQPQHF. CDR3 nucleotide sequence: TGTGCCAGCAGCTTGGGACAGCCTAATCAGCCCCAGCATTTT.